Sequencing of this TCR beta chain was carried out in a study of cytomegalovirus exposure and HLA in healthy donors. PCR amplification relied on 60 Vbeta primers (plus 13 Jbeta primers). Profiling relied on immunoSEQ multiplex PCR, and the TCRdb table lists in-frame clones only, not all of them. Of 150,000 to 200,000 clones in the sample, 83% were seen once. Trimming took 5 bases from V and 1 from J; bases not matched to a gene: 4. Per germline, CDR1 SGHTA and CDR2 FQGNSA. CDR3 length equals 15 residues. V and J are TRBV7-2 and TRBJ2-1, with TRBD2 matching over 8 bases. Sequenced material: PBMCs. This clonotype originated in a man in his forties or fifties in good health and CMV-seropositive. The CDR3 protein is CASSIQRGSYNEQFF. The CDR3 DNA reads as TGTGCCAGCAGCATACAGCGGGGGTCCTACAATGAGCAGTTCTTC.